This T cell receptor beta chain was captured in a study of T cells after somatic rescue of genetic block. The table came from immunoSEQ multiplex PCR; TCRdb's copy has only in-frame clones and leaves some out. The sample lists 68,000 or so clones, approximately 90% occurring once. V shed 0 bases and J shed 1 base, with 8 bases lying between them. The CDR3 length is 15 residues. CDR1 and CDR2 (germline): SGHKS, YYEKEE (reference sequence). This TCR derives from a middle-aged man. The genes are TRBV5-5 and TRBJ1-3; D is ambiguous. The sample consisted of peripheral blood mononuclear cells (PBMCs). The CDR3 sequence is CASSLGSYSGNTIYF. Written as DNA, the CDR3 is TGTGCCAGCAGCTTGGGGTCCTATTCTGGAAACACCATATATTTT.